These 16 T cell receptor beta chains came from one sample sequenced in a study of beta chain features in type 1 diabetes. The isolated RNA, all of it, was reverse transcribed, so expressed TCRB transcripts were what got sequenced. TCRdb keeps only in-frame clones here, not all; method: immunoSEQ multiplex PCR. The data contain about 250,000 clones, roughly 13% of them seen just once; the ten biggest clones take up around 0.03%. Sequencing was carried out using naive CD4+ T cells from blood. The receptors were sampled from a woman between 35 and 50 years old in good health.

The sample holds a few counts of this clone. V is TRBV13 and J is TRBJ2-7, with a weak D call TRBD2 (6 bases). Germline V gene lookup returns CDR1 PRHDT and CDR2 FYEKMQ (reference sequence). The CDR3 length is 15 residues. The V and J ends lost 5 bases and 0 bases respectively, with 14 bases between them. The CDR3 DNA is TGTGCCAGCAGCCTTACGGGGGTAACCTCCTACGAGCAGTACTTC. This sequence encodes CASSLTGVTSYEQYF.

For the CDR3, the DNA is TGTGCCACCCCGGGGGAGGGTAGCACAGATACGCAGTATTTT. Translated, it gives CATPGEGSTDTQYF. V and J are TRBV2 and TRBJ2-3, with 7 bases aligning to TRBD2. CDR1 is SNHLY, CDR2 FYNNEI, per germline. The length of the CDR3 is 14 residues. Trimming removed 10 bases from V and 0 bases from J; junction bases left unmatched: 7.

In this sample, this clone turned up many times. V usage is TRBV5-1 and J usage is TRBJ1-2; TRBD1 matches at 8 bases. The CDR3 consists of 12 residues. CDR1 SGHRS and CDR2 YFSETQ come from the germline V gene. After removal of 4 bases from V and 6 bases from J, the junction contained 2 bases not matched to a gene. CDR3 residues: CASSRDRNGYTF. The CDR3 DNA reads as TGCGCCAGCAGCCGGGACAGGAATGGCTACACCTTC.

V and J are TRBV7-9 and TRBJ1-4; D perhaps matches TRBD1 (6 bases). The germline gives CDR1 SEHNR, CDR2 FQNEAQ (reference sequence). Trimming removed 5 bases at V and 13 bases at J, with 29 bases between. This CDR3 spans 17 amino acids. CDR3 in DNA: TGTGCCAGCAGCGGCCCCGACAGGACTCAATGGGACGGTGGACTGTTTTTT. It yields the protein CASSGPDRTQWDGGLFF. The variable domain in full, completed from reference TRBV7-9 and TRBJ1-4, reads DTGVSQNPRHKITKRGQNVTFRCDPISEHNRLYWYRQTLGQGPEFLTYFQNEAQLEKSRLLSDRFSAERPKGSFSTLEIQRTEQGDSAMYLCASSGPDRTQWDGGLFFGSGTQLSVL.

The V call is TRBV11-2, the J call TRBJ1-4; TRBD1 aligns across 8 bases. Trimming removed 4 bases from V and 13 bases from J; junction bases left unmatched: 5. CDR3 length: 12 amino acids. Germline V gene sequence: CDR1 SGHAT, CDR2 FQNNGV. The DNA of the CDR3 is TGTGCCAGCAGCTCGGGGACAGGTTTACTGTTTTTT. Encoded protein: CASSSGTGLLFF.

This clone was seen a handful of times. Other DNA sequences in this sample translate to the same CDR3. Here the CDR3 DNA reads TGTGCCAGCAGCGTGGACAGCACCGGGGAGCTGTTTTTT. The encoded protein is CASSVDSTGELFF. The chain employs TRBV9 and TRBJ2-2, with D perhaps TRBD1 (6 bases). The germline V gene has CDR1 SGDLS and CDR2 YYNGEE. V was trimmed by 2 bases and J by 4 bases, leaving 6 bases between them. The CDR3 totals 13 residues. Full variable domain (remainder filled in from reference TRBV9 and TRBJ2-2): DSGVTQTPKHLITATGQRVTLRCSPRSGDLSVYWYQQSLDQGLQFLIQYYNGEERAKGNILERFSAQQFPDLHSELNLSSLELGDSALYFCASSVDSTGELFFGEGSRLTVL.

The V call is TRBV9, the J call TRBJ2-2, with TRBD1 matching over 9 bases. The V gene's germline CDR1 is SGDLS and CDR2 YYNGEE. Unmatched junction bases numbered 4, after V lost 4 bases and J lost 3 bases. The CDR3 has 15 amino acids. The CDR3 nucleotides are TGTGCCAGCAGCCCCCGACAGGGGGACACCGGGGAGCTGTTTTTT. Its translation is CASSPRQGDTGELFF.

This clone was seen more than once but under ten times. DNA for the CDR3: TGTGCCAGCAGCCCTGGGCTGATCGGAAACACCATATATTTT. Its translation is CASSPGLIGNTIYF. The chain recombines TRBV7-2 with TRBJ1-3, with D hard to call. The CDR3 is 14 amino acids. V was pared by 5 bases and J by 4 bases, with 12 bases between. The V gene's germline CDR1 is SGHTA and CDR2 FQGNSA.

This clone was detected only a few times. The V gene is TRBV25-1, the J gene TRBJ1-2; D gene uncertain. Germline V gene lookup returns CDR1 MGHDK and CDR2 SYGVNS. V lost 1 base and J 2 bases, leaving 11 bases between the germline ends. This CDR3 comprises 15 residues. The CDR3, as DNA: TGTGCCAGCAGTGAATCCGGGGAACCGAACTATGGCTACACCTTC. As protein: CASSESGEPNYGYTF.

This sequence joins TRBV18 and TRBJ1-2; 7 bases agree with TRBD1. Germline assignment: CDR1 KGHSH and CDR2 LQKENI. V lost 4 bases, J lost 4 bases, and 6 bases stayed unmatched. CDR3 length: 14 residues. The CDR3, as DNA: TGTGCCAGCTCACTAAAACAGGGGACCTATGGCTACACCTTC. Translated: CASSLKQGTYGYTF.

This sequence joins TRBV5-1 and TRBJ2-1; 13 bases line up with TRBD2. This CDR3 region has 17 residues. CDR1 and CDR2 (germline): SGHRS, YFSETQ. V gave up 4 bases and J gave up 4 bases; unmatched junction bases: 8. The DNA of the CDR3 is TGCGCCAGCAGCCTTAGACTAGCGGGGGGACTTTACAATGAGCAGTTCTTC. Translation gives CASSLRLAGGLYNEQFF.

The table lists this clone with a few counts. The chain recombines TRBV29-1 with TRBJ2-7, with 10 nucleotides matching TRBD1. V lost 4 bases to trimming and J lost 3 bases; unmatched junction nucleotides: 12. Germline values: CDR1 SQVTM, CDR2 ANQGSEA. This CDR3 comprises 16 residues. The CDR3 loop is CSVAKGQGPGDYEQYF. CDR3 nucleotides: TGCAGCGTTGCCAAGGGACAGGGGCCAGGGGACTACGAGCAGTACTTC.

This clone was seen ten or more times. This chain links TRBV7-2 with TRBJ2-7, with 8 bases that match TRBD2. V gave up 5 bases and J gave up 2 bases; unmatched junction bases: 5. Germline CDR1 reads SGHTA; CDR2 reads FQGNSA. CDR3 length: 14 amino acids. CDR3 bases: TGTGCCAGCAGCATAACTAGCGGTACCTACGAGCAGTACTTC. Translation gives CASSITSGTYEQYF.

There are a few counts of this clone. The CDR3 reads CASSLPGVDRYGYTF. Here the CDR3 DNA reads TGTGCCAGCAGCTTACCCGGGGTCGATCGCTATGGCTACACCTTC. V gene TRBV7-6 combines with J gene TRBJ1-2; D unresolved. There are 15 residues in the CDR3. V dropped 2 bases and J dropped 4 bases, with 14 bases sitting between them. The V gene's germline CDR1 is SGHVS and CDR2 FNYEAQ.

The chain recombines TRBV6-5 with TRBJ1-2; 9 positions match TRBD1. CDR1 is MNHEY, CDR2 SVGAGI, per germline. The V gene end was trimmed by 9 bases and the J gene end by 10 bases; junction bases not matched to a gene: 18. The CDR3 consists of 15 residues. The CDR3 coding sequence is TGTGCCAGAAGGCAGCAGAGACAGGGGGTTCTCCCCTACACCTTC. Translated, it gives CARRQQRQGVLPYTF.

This clone was detected only a few times. The chain couples TRBV5-1 to TRBJ2-7; 13 bases line up with TRBD2. Germline lookup yields CDR1 SGHRS and CDR2 YFSETQ. The ends lost 1 base at V and 2 bases at J; junction bases unmatched: 0. The CDR3 sequence is 15 residues long. The chain's CDR3 is CASSLTSGGAYEQYF. CDR3 bases: TGCGCCAGCAGCTTGACTAGCGGGGGGGCCTACGAGCAGTACTTC.